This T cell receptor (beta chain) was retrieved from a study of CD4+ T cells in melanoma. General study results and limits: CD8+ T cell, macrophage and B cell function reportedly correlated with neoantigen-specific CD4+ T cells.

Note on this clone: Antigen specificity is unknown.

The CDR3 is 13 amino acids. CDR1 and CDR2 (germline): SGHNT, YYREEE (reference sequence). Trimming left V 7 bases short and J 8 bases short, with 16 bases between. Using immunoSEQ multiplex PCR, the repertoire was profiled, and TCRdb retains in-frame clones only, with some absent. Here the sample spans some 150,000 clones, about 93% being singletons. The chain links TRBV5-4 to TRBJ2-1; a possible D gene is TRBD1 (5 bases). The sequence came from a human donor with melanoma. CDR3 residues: CASRVGVDDEQFF. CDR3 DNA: TGTGCCAGCCGGGTAGGGGTCGACGATGAGCAGTTCTTC.